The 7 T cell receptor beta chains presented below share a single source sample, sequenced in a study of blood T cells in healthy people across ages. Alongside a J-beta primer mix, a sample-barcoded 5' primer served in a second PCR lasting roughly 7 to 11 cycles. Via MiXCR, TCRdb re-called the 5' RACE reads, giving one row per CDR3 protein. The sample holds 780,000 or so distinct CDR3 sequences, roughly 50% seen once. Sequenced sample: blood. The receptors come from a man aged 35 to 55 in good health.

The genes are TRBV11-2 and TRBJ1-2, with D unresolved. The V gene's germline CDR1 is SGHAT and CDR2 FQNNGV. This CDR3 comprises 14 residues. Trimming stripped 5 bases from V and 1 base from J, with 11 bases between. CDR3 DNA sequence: TGTGCCAGCAGCCCGGGGTGGGGTAACTATGGCTACACCTTC. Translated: CASSPGWGNYGYTF. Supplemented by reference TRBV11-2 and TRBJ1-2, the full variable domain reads EAGVAQSPRYKIIEKRQSVAFWCNPISGHATLYWYQQILGQGPKLLIQFQNNGVVDDSQLPKDRFSAERLKGVDSTLKIQPAKLEDSAVYLCASSPGWGNYGYTFGSGTRLTVV.

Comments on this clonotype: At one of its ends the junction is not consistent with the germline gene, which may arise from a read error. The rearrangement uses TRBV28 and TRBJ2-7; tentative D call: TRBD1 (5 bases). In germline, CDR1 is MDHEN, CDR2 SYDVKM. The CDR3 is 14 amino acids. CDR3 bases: TGTGCCAGCAGTTTGGCCGCAGGGTTCTACAAGCAGTACTTC. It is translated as CASSLAAGFYKQYF.

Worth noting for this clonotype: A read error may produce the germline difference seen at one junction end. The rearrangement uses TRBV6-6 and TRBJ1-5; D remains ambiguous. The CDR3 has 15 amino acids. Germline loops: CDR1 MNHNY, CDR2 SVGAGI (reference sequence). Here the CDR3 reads CASSPENTIYQPRHF. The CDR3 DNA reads TGTGCCAGCAGTCCTGAGAATACGATCTATCAGCCCCGGCATTTT.

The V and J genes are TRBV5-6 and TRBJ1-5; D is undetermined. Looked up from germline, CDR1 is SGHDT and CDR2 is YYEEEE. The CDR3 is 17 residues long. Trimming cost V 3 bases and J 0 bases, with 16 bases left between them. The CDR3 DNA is TGTGCCAGCAGCTCCTCAGATGGCAGGAATAGCAATCAGCCCCAGCATTTT. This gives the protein CASSSSDGRNSNQPQHF.

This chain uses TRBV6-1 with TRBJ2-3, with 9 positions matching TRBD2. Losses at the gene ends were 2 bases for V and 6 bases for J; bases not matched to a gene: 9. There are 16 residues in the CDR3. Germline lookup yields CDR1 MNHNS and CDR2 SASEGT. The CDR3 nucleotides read TGTGCCAGCAGTGAATTGAGCGGGGGGACCCGGGATACGCAGTATTTT. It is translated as CASSELSGGTRDTQYF.

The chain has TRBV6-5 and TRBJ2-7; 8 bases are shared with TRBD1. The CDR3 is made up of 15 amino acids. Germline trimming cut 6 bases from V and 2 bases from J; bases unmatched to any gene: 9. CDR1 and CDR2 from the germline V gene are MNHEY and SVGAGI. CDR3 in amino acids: CASSTYGQGPYEQYF. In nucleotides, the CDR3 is TGTGCCAGCAGCACATATGGACAGGGCCCCTACGAGCAGTACTTC.

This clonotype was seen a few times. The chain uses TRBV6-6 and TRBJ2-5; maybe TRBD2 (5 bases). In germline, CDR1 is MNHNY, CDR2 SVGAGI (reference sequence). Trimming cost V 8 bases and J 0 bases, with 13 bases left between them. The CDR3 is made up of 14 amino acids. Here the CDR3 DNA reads TGTGCCAGCCGGGGTGTGACGTACCAAGAGACCCAGTACTTC. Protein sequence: CASRGVTYQETQYF.